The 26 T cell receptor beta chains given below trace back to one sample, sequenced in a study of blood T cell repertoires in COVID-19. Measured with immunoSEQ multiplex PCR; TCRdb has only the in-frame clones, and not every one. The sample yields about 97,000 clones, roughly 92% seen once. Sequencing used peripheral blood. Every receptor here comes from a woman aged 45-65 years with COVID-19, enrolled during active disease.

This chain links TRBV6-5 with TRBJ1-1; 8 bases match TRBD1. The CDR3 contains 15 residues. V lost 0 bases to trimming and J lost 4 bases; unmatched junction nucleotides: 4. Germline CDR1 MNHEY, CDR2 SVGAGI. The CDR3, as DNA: TGTGCCAGCAGTTACTCCAGGGGGCTCGCCACTGAAGCTTTCTTT. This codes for CASSYSRGLATEAFF.

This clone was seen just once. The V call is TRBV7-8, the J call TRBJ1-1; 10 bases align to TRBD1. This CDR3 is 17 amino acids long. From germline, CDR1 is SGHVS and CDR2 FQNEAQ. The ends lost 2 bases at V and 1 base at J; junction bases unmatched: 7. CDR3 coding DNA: TGTGCCAGCAGCTTAATCGGGACAGGGGTCTCGAACACTGAAGCTTTCTTT. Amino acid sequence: CASSLIGTGVSNTEAFF.

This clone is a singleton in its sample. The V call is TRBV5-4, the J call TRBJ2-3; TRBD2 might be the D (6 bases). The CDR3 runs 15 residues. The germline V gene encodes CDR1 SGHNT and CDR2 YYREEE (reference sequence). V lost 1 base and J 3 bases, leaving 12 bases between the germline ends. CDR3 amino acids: CASSLRLARTDTQYF. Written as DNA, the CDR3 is TGTGCCAGCAGCTTGAGGCTAGCGAGGACAGATACGCAGTATTTT.

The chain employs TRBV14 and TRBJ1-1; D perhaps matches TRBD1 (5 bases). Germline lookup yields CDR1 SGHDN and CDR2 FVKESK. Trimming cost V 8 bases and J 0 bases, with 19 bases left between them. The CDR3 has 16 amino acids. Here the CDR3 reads CASSKGRVSMNTEAFF. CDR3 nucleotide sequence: TGTGCCAGCTCAAAGGGCAGGGTATCCATGAACACTGAAGCTTTCTTT. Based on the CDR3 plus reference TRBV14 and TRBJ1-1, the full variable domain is EAGVTQFPSHSVIEKGQTVTLRCDPISGHDNLYWYRRVMGKEIKFLLHFVKESKQDESGMPNNRFLAERTGGTYSTLKVQPAELEDSGVYFCASSKGRVSMNTEAFFGQGTRLTVV.

CDR3 loop: CASSPSPGQRKKEGKTEAFF. DNA for the CDR3: TGTGCCAGCAGTCCGTCACCGGGACAGCGGAAGAAAGAAGGGAAAACTGAAGCTTTCTTT. The V and J genes are TRBV6-6 and TRBJ1-1; TRBD1 matches 7 bases. The CDR3 is 20 residues long. Germline V gene sequence: CDR1 MNHNY, CDR2 SVGAGI (reference sequence). The V segment lost 5 bases and the J segment 5 bases; nucleotides outside the gene matches: 26.

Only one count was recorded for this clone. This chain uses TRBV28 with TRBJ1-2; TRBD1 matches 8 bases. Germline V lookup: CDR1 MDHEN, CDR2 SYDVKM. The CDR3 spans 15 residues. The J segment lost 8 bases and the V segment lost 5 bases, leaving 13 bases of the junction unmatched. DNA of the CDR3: TGTGCCAGCAGTCTTGGAGGGGGCAGGGGGCGCGGCTACACCTTC. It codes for CASSLGGGRGRGYTF.

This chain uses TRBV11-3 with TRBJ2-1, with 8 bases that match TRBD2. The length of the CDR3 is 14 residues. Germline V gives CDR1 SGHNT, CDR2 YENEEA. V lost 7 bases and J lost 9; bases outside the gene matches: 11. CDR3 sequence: CASTSPGGVGEQFF. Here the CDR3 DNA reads TGTGCCAGCACCTCTCCGGGGGGGGTTGGTGAGCAGTTCTTC.

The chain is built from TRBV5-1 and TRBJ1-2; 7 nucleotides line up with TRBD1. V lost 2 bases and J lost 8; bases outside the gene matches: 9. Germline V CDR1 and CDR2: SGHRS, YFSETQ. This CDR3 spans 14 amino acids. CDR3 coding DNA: TGCGCCAGCAGCTTAACAGGGGAATGGTTAGGCTACACCTTC. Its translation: CASSLTGEWLGYTF.

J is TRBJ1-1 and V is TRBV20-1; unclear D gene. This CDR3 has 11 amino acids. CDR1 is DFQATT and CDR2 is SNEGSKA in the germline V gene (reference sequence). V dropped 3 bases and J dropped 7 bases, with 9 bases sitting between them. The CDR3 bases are TGCAGTGCTAGGTGGTTAGTTGAAGCTTTCTTT. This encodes CSARWLVEAFF.

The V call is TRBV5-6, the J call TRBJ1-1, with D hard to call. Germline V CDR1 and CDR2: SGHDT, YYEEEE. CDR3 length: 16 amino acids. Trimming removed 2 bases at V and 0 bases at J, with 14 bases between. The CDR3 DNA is TGTGCCAGCAGCTTAGGGAGGCTATCGATGAACACTGAAGCTTTCTTT. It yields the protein CASSLGRLSMNTEAFF.

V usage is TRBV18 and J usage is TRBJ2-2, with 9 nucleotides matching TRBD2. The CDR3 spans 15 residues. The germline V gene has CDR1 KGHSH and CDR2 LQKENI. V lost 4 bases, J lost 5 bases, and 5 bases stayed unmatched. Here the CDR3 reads CASSLDGLATGELFF. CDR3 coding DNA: TGTGCCAGCTCACTTGATGGACTAGCGACCGGGGAGCTGTTTTTT.

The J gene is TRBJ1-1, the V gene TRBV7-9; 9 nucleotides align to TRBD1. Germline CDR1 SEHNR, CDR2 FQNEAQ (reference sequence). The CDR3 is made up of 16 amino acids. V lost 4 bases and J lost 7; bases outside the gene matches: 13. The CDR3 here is CASSSGQGLLSLEAFF. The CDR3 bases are TGTGCCAGCAGCTCGGGACAGGGTCTTCTCTCCCTTGAAGCTTTCTTT.

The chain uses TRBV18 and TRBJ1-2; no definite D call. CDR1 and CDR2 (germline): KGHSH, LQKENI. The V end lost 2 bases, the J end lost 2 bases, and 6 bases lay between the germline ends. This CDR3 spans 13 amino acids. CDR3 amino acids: CASSPEGNYGYTF. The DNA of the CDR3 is TGTGCCAGCTCACCAGAGGGAAACTATGGCTACACCTTC.

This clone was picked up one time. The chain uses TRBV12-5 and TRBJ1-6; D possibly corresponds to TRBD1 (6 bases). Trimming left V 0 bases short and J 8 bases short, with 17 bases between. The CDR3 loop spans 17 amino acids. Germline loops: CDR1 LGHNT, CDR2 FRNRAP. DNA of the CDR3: TGTGCTAGTGGTTTGGTACTACTGGCTGGGGGCCATTCACCCCTCCACTTT. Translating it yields CASGLVLLAGGHSPLHF.

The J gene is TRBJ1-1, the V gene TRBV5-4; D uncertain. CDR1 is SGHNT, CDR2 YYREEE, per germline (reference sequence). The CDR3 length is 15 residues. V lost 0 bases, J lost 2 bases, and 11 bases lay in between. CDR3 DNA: TGTGCCAGCAGCTTGGCTGGCGGCAAAAACACTGAAGCTTTCTTT. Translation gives CASSLAGGKNTEAFF.

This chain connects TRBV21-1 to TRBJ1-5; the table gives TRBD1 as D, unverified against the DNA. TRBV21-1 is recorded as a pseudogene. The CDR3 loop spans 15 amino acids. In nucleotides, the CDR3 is TGTGCCAGCAGCAATTCCGGACAGGGCGATCAGCCCCAGCATTTT. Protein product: CASSNSGQGDQPQHF.

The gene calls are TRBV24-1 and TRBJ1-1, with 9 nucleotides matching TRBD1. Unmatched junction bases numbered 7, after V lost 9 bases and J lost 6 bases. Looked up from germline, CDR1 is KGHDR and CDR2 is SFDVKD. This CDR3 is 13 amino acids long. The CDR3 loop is CATSRDREPEAFF. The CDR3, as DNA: TGTGCCACCTCCCGGGACAGGGAACCTGAAGCTTTCTTT.

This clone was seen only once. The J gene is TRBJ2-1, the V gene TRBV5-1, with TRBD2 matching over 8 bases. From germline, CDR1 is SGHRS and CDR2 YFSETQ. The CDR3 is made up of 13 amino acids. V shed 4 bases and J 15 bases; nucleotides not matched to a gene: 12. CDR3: CASSQSAGGQGFF. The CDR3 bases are TGCGCCAGCAGCCAATCGGCGGGGGGCCAGGGGTTCTTC.

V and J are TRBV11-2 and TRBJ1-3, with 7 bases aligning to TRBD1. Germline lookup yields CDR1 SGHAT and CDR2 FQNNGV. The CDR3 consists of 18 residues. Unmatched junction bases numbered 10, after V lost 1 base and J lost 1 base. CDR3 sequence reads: CASSLGPPQGLSGNTIYF. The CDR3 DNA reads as TGTGCCAGCAGCTTAGGACCTCCACAGGGGCTATCTGGAAACACCATATATTTT.

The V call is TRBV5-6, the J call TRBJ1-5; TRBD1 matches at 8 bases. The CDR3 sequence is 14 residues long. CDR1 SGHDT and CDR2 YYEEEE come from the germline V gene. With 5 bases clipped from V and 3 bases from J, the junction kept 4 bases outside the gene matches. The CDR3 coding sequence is TGTGCCAGCAGGTTGACAGGGGCCAATCAGCCCCAGCATTTT. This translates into CASRLTGANQPQHF.

CDR3 sequence reads: CASSPQPDRNYEQYF. CDR3 nucleotides: TGTGCCAGCAGCCCCCAGCCCGACAGGAACTACGAGCAGTACTTC. The V call is TRBV3-1 (or the pseudogene TRBV3-2), the J call TRBJ2-7, with D perhaps matching TRBD1 (6 bases). The CDR3 contains 15 residues. Germline V gene sequence: CDR1 LGHDT, CDR2 YNNKEL (reference sequence). The V end was cut by 4 bases, the J end by 3 bases, with 16 bases between.

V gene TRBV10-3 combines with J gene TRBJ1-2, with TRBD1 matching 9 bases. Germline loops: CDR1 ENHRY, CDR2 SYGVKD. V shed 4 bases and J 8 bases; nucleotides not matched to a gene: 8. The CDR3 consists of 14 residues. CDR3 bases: TGTGCCATCAGTGTTGGGACAGGGACAAACGGCTACACCTTC. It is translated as CAISVGTGTNGYTF.

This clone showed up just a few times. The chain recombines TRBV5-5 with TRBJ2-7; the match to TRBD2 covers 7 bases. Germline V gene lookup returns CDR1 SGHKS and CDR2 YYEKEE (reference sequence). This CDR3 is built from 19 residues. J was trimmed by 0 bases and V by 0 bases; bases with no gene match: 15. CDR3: CASSLGSGMILGSSYEQYV. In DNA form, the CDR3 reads TGTGCCAGCAGCTTGGGGAGCGGGATGATTTTAGGTAGCTCCTACGAGCAGTACGTC.

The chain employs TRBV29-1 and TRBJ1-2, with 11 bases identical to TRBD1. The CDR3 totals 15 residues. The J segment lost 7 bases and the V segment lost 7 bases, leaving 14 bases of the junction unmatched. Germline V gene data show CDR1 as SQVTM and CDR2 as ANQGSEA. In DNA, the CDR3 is TGCAGCGCCGGGCGGACAGGGGGCCATTTGGGTGGCTACACCTTC. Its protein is CSAGRTGGHLGGYTF.

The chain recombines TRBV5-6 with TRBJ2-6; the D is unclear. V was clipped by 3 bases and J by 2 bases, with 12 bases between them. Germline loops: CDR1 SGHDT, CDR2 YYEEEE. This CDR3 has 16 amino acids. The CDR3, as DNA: TGTGCCAGCAGCTCCCCTCAGAGGCCTGGGGCCAACGTCCTGACTTTC. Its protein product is CASSSPQRPGANVLTF.

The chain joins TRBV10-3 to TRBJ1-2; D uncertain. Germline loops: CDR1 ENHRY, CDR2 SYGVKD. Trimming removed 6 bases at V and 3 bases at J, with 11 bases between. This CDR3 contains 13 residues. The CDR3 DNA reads TGTGCCATCAGCCCTTCTCAGGACTATGGCTACACCTTC. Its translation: CAISPSQDYGYTF.